This is a list of T cell receptor beta chains from one sample in a study of blood T cell repertoires in COVID-19. The protocol was immunoSEQ multiplex PCR, while the TCRdb copy is restricted to in-frame clones and leaves out a portion. The repertoire includes over 200,000 clones, about nine tenths of them detected once, and around 6.9% sits in the top ten. The sample consisted of peripheral blood. The receptors come from a man aged 55 to 70 who had recovered from COVID-19. Each CDR3 is given with its conserved first and last residue.

V gene: TRBV6-6
J gene: TRBJ2-5
CDR3 protein: CASSYSIRSGPETQYF

V gene: TRBV28
J gene: TRBJ1-5
CDR3 protein: CASSATGGNNQPQHF

V gene: TRBV7-2
J gene: TRBJ1-3
CDR3 protein: CASSLSRGGNTIYF

V gene: TRBV2
J gene: TRBJ1-1
CDR3 protein: CATRENRAPNTEAFF

V gene: TRBV18
J gene: TRBJ2-7
CDR3 protein: CASSPAGANTYEQYF

V gene: TRBV7-2
J gene: TRBJ2-1
CDR3 protein: CASSLDRSYNEQFF

V gene: TRBV14
J gene: TRBJ2-1
CDR3 protein: CASSQPRGGAISYNEQFF

V gene: TRBV28
J gene: TRBJ2-5
CDR3 protein: CASSPLGAGAQETQYF

V gene: TRBV7-9
J gene: TRBJ1-3
CDR3 protein: CASSDLGAAGNTIYF

V gene: TRBV5-1
J gene: TRBJ2-3
CDR3 protein: CASSSQGGTDTQYF

V gene: TRBV7-3
J gene: TRBJ1-1
CDR3 protein: CASSSGQPNTEAFF

V gene: TRBV5-1
J gene: TRBJ2-2
CDR3 protein: CASSLASGRNTGELFF

V gene: TRBV5-5
J gene: TRBJ2-1
CDR3 protein: CASESGRAYNEQFF

V gene: TRBV19
J gene: TRBJ2-2
CDR3 protein: CASRQQGTGELFF

V gene: TRBV6-4
J gene: TRBJ1-1
CDR3 protein: CASSRDSNTEAFF

V gene: TRBV9
J gene: TRBJ2-3
CDR3 protein: CASSAQGVKIDTQYF

V gene: TRBV2
J gene: TRBJ1-1
CDR3 protein: CASRYRDLNTEAFF

V gene: TRBV11-2
J gene: TRBJ2-7
CDR3 protein: CASSFGQTYEQYF

V gene: TRBV7-2
J gene: TRBJ2-1
CDR3 protein: CASSLASGTYNEQFF

V gene: TRBV3-1/TRBV3-2
J gene: TRBJ2-5
CDR3 protein: CASSQGQGNQETQYF

V gene: TRBV6-2/TRBV6-3
J gene: TRBJ2-7
CDR3 protein: CASSAPGGNFLGLGEQYF

V gene: TRBV19
J gene: TRBJ1-1
CDR3 protein: CASSMGAIRNRHHEAFF

V gene: TRBV4-1
J gene: TRBJ2-1
CDR3 protein: CASSQWLAAHNEQFF

V gene: TRBV6-4
J gene: TRBJ2-3
CDR3 protein: CASSDSTGNTDTQYF

V gene: TRBV6-5
J gene: TRBJ1-1
CDR3 protein: CASRAPGLDVTEAFF

V gene: TRBV7-8
J gene: TRBJ2-2
CDR3 protein: CASSLARGPNTGELFF

V gene: TRBV20-1
J gene: TRBJ2-7
CDR3 protein: CSASERGSSYEQYF

V gene: TRBV11-2
J gene: TRBJ1-5
CDR3 protein: CASSALEPDQPQHF

V gene: TRBV19
J gene: TRBJ1-1
CDR3 protein: CASSIKVRAEAFF

V gene: TRBV4-2
J gene: TRBJ1-2
CDR3 protein: CASSQDMGQGAGYTF

V gene: TRBV28
J gene: TRBJ2-7
CDR3 protein: CASSQADRRLEQYF

V gene: TRBV28
J gene: TRBJ2-7
CDR3 protein: CASSLRGMGTLFYEQYF

V gene: TRBV19
J gene: TRBJ1-2
CDR3 protein: CASSTGGRGRNYGYTF

V gene: TRBV6-5
J gene: TRBJ1-2
CDR3 protein: CASTWDRAGYTF

V gene: TRBV11-3
J gene: TRBJ2-3
CDR3 protein: CASSPTAGRTDTQYF

V gene: TRBV5-1
J gene: TRBJ2-5
CDR3 protein: CASSSGGAETQYF

V gene: TRBV19
J gene: TRBJ1-6
CDR3 protein: CASSIQGNSPLHF

V gene: TRBV9
J gene: TRBJ1-1
CDR3 protein: CASSVIGGGNTEAFF

V gene: TRBV6-5
J gene: TRBJ1-5
CDR3 protein: CASSYGLNQPQHF

V gene: TRBV6-5
J gene: TRBJ2-7
CDR3 protein: CASTRRGSEQYF

V gene: TRBV7-9
J gene: TRBJ1-2
CDR3 protein: CASSFGQGNGYTF

V gene: TRBV10-3
J gene: TRBJ2-1
CDR3 protein: CAIRKAEIYNEQFF

V gene: TRBV14
J gene: TRBJ1-4
CDR3 protein: CASSNIGGLNEKLFF

V gene: TRBV7-7
J gene: TRBJ2-7
CDR3 protein: CASSLGRGPYEQYF

V gene: TRBV19
J gene: TRBJ2-1
CDR3 protein: CASTPGPPGGNEQFF

V gene: TRBV5-4
J gene: TRBJ2-7
CDR3 protein: CASSLDFAYEQYF

V gene: TRBV5-4
J gene: TRBJ2-1
CDR3 protein: CASRRQGDEQFF

V gene: TRBV5-1
J gene: TRBJ1-1
CDR3 protein: CASSTDNTGTEAFF

V gene: TRBV6-2/TRBV6-3
J gene: TRBJ2-1
CDR3 protein: CASSYIAGGPRDYNEQFF

V gene: TRBV24-1
J gene: TRBJ1-3
CDR3 protein: CATSDPRSPGNTIYF